A selection of T cell receptor beta chains follows, all from one sample in a study of CD8 T cells in ankylosing spondylitis. TCRdb ran MiXCR on the 5' RACE reads and lists one entry per CDR3 protein. The sample yields about 200,000 distinct CDR3 sequences, 10% to 15% seen once. The sample consisted of blood, either unsorted or a sorted T cell fraction (not recorded which). The receptor set was obtained from a male donor with ankylosing spondylitis or in good health (not recorded which). CDR3s include the opening cysteine and the closing phenylalanine or tryptophan. Each record gives: D gene, V gene, J gene, clone size, CDR3 DNA, CDR3 protein. D genes are given only for firm matches. Only some rows state a clone size, as once, few, many or a class for expanded clones.

d_call: -
v_call: TRBV11-2
j_call: TRBJ1-2
clone_size: few
cdr3_nt: TGTGCCAGCAGCTTAGATCGAGGAGGGGACGGAACTTCCTATGGCTACACCTTC
cdr3_aa: CASSLDRGGDGTSYGYTF

d_call: -
v_call: TRBV5-6
j_call: TRBJ1-2
clone_size: many
cdr3_nt: TGTGCCAGCAGCTTGATGGGGTCCTATGGCTACACCTTC
cdr3_aa: CASSLMGSYGYTF

d_call: -
v_call: TRBV15
j_call: TRBJ2-7
clone_size: few
cdr3_nt: TGTGCCACCAGCAGAGAAAGGGGGGGGACCTACGAGCAGTACTTC
cdr3_aa: CATSRERGGTYEQYF

d_call: -
v_call: TRBV20-1
j_call: TRBJ2-1
clone_size: -
cdr3_nt: TGCAGTGCTAGAGACGGTGAGCAGTTCTTC
cdr3_aa: CSARDGEQFF

d_call: -
v_call: TRBV5-6
j_call: TRBJ1-2
clone_size: -
cdr3_nt: TGTGCCAGCAGCTTGGATCCGGACAGCCCCTATGGCTACACCTTC
cdr3_aa: CASSLDPDSPYGYTF

d_call: -
v_call: TRBV28
j_call: TRBJ2-1
clone_size: few
cdr3_nt: TGTGCCAGCAGTTCACCGGGACTCCCGAGGGACAATGAGCAGTTCTTC
cdr3_aa: CASSSPGLPRDNEQFF

d_call: TRBD1
v_call: TRBV15
j_call: TRBJ2-1
clone_size: -
cdr3_nt: TGTGCCACCAGCAGAGATCGTGGGACAGGGGAACATGAGCAGTTCTTC
cdr3_aa: CATSRDRGTGEHEQFF

d_call: TRBD1
v_call: TRBV30
j_call: TRBJ2-7
clone_size: -
cdr3_nt: TGTGCCTGGAGTTGGGCAGGGGGCGGCTACGAGCAGTACTTC
cdr3_aa: CAWSWAGGGYEQYF

d_call: TRBD2
v_call: TRBV24-1
j_call: TRBJ2-2
clone_size: -
cdr3_nt: TGTGCCACCAGTGAGAGCGGGGGGCTGAACACCGGGGAGCTGTTTTTT
cdr3_aa: CATSESGGLNTGELFF

d_call: TRBD2
v_call: TRBV5-1
j_call: TRBJ2-1
clone_size: few
cdr3_nt: TGCGCCAGCAGCTTTGGTGAGCGGGAGGGCCATTATGAGCAGTTCTTC
cdr3_aa: CASSFGEREGHYEQFF

d_call: -
v_call: TRBV12-5
j_call: TRBJ2-7
clone_size: -
cdr3_nt: TGTGCTAGTGGAGGACGACCCTCCACGTACGAGCAGTACTTC
cdr3_aa: CASGGRPSTYEQYF

d_call: -
v_call: TRBV5-5
j_call: TRBJ1-6
clone_size: few
cdr3_nt: TGTGCCAGCAGCTTGGAGGAGACTTATAATTCACCCCTCCACTTT
cdr3_aa: CASSLEETYNSPLHF

d_call: -
v_call: TRBV4-1
j_call: TRBJ2-1
clone_size: -
cdr3_nt: TGCGCCAGCAGCCAAGATGGCAGCCACAATGAGCAGTTCTTC
cdr3_aa: CASSQDGSHNEQFF

d_call: -
v_call: TRBV7-9
j_call: TRBJ2-5
clone_size: -
cdr3_nt: TGTGCCAGCAGCCAGAGGGGGTACCAAGAGACCCAGTACTTC
cdr3_aa: CASSQRGYQETQYF

d_call: -
v_call: TRBV5-1
j_call: TRBJ2-7
clone_size: -
cdr3_nt: TGCGCCAGCATGGGTAGCGTATCCTACGAGCAGTACTTC
cdr3_aa: CASMGSVSYEQYF

d_call: TRBD1
v_call: TRBV2
j_call: TRBJ2-7
clone_size: -
cdr3_nt: TGTGCCAGCGATCGTCAGGGGGTGTACGAGCAGTACTTC
cdr3_aa: CASDRQGVYEQYF

d_call: -
v_call: TRBV11-2
j_call: TRBJ1-5
clone_size: -
cdr3_nt: TGTGCCAGCAGCTTAGTTTCGACAGATCTTTATAGCAATCAGCCCCAGCATTTT
cdr3_aa: CASSLVSTDLYSNQPQHF

d_call: -
v_call: TRBV21-1
j_call: TRBJ1-2
clone_size: -
cdr3_nt: TGTGCCACGTCAGGGGTTTTAAAAGTGTACTACACCTTC
cdr3_aa: CATSGVLKVYYTF